These T cell receptor beta chains were read from a single sample in a study of T cell repertoires in cytomegalovirus infection. TCRdb called the reads again in MiXCR, with one record for every CDR3 protein. Among some 700,000 distinct CDR3 sequences listed, about a third were seen once. The material sequenced was PBMCs. Receptors were obtained from a human donor in good health (CMV status not recorded). Some clones in this sample may be carry-over from other donors' samples. Each CDR3 is given with its conserved first and last residue. D genes are given only for firm matches. Where a row states a size, it is once, few, many or the class of an expanded clone; other rows omit it.

16 | TRBJ1-5 | TRBV27 | few | TRBD1 | TGTGCCAGCAGTTTATCTGGAGGACAGGGCAATCAGCCCCAGCATTTT | CASSLSGGQGNQPQHF
14 | TRBJ1-4 | TRBV12-3/TRBV12-4 | many | TRBD1 | TGTGCCAGCAGTGACAGGGCCGGGGGAGAAAAACTGTTTTTT | CASSDRAGGEKLFF
14 | TRBJ1-2 | TRBV20-1 | NA | NA | TGCAGTGCTAGATCGGGTGATTCTAACTATGGCTACACCTTC | CSARSGDSNYGYTF
12 | TRBJ1-5 | TRBV27 | few | NA | TGTGCCAGCGGGGGTGCACATCAGCCCCAGCATTTT | CASGGAHQPQHF
12 | TRBJ2-4 | TRBV29-1 | few | NA | TGCAGCGTCACTACACAGGGATACATTCAGTACTTC | CSVTTQGYIQYF
17 | TRBJ1-2 | TRBV28 | few | NA | TGTGCCAGCAGTTTGATTCCAGGGACTTCCTCCCGGTGGGGCTACACCTTC | CASSLIPGTSSRWGYTF
13 | TRBJ2-3 | TRBV7-3 | NA | NA | TGTGCCAGCAGCATCGGGACTGAGTATACGCAGTATTTT | CASSIGTEYTQYF
14 | TRBJ2-3 | TRBV4-1 | NA | NA | TGCGCCAGCAGCCAGGACGGGAGCACAGATACGCAGTATTTT | CASSQDGSTDTQYF
13 | TRBJ2-3 | TRBV19 | NA | NA | TGTGCCAGTAGTATAATGGACACAGAGACGCAGTATTTT | CASSIMDTETQYF
17 | TRBJ1-2 | TRBV28 | NA | NA | TGTGCCAGCAGTTTTTGGTTTGGGCAGGGTGGTGTATACGGCTACACCTTC | CASSFWFGQGGVYGYTF
15 | TRBJ2-1 | TRBV7-6 | many | NA | TGTGCCAGCAGCTTAGTTGGGTTTAGCCCCAATGAGCAGTTCTTC | CASSLVGFSPNEQFF
15 | TRBJ2-2 | TRBV12-3/TRBV12-4 | few | NA | TGTGCCAGCAGTTTGAGGCGGGGAGCGTACGGGGAGCTGTTTTTT | CASSLRRGAYGELFF
16 | TRBJ2-2 | TRBV6-6 | NA | NA | TGTGCCAGCAGTTACGGCAGAGTCTCGAACACCGGTGAGCTGTTTTTT | CASSYGRVSNTGELFF
13 | TRBJ2-7 | TRBV27 | NA | NA | TGTGCCAGCCGGGCGAGCGGAACCTACGAGCAGTACTTC | CASRASGTYEQYF
16 | TRBJ2-7 | TRBV4-1 | NA | NA | TGTGCCAGCAGCCAAGAGGCGAAGCTGGGTCACTCCGAGCAGTACTTC | CASSQEAKLGHSEQYF
13 | TRBJ1-1 | TRBV6-2/TRBV6-3 | NA | TRBD1 | TGTGCCAGCAGTTACCTGACAGGGGCTGAAGCTTTCTTT | CASSYLTGAEAFF
16 | TRBJ1-5 | TRBV24-1 | NA | TRBD1 | TGTGCCACCAGTGATTCGGGACAGGTCTTCGATAGGCCCCAGCATTTT | CATSDSGQVFDRPQHF
15 | TRBJ2-1 | TRBV19 | NA | TRBD2 | TGTGCCAGTAGTACCAAGCGGGAGAGTGGAAATGAGCAGTTCTTC | CASSTKRESGNEQFF
12 | TRBJ2-7 | TRBV20-1 | NA | NA | TGCAGTGCCCGGAGAGGGGAGTACGAGCAGTACTTC | CSARRGEYEQYF
15 | TRBJ2-2 | TRBV19 | few | TRBD2 | TGTGCCAGTACTAGCGGGAGTGTGGACACCGGGGAGCTGTTTTTT | CASTSGSVDTGELFF
16 | TRBJ2-1 | TRBV11-2 | once | NA | TGTGCCAGCAGCCTAAGCAGGGGAGGCGGGGGTAATGAGCAGTTCTTC | CASSLSRGGGGNEQFF
17 | TRBJ1-5 | TRBV19 | few | NA | TGTGCCAGTAGTTCGACCCCCCCATCGACTAGCAATCAGCCCCAGCATTTT | CASSSTPPSTSNQPQHF
14 | TRBJ2-5 | TRBV5-4 | few | TRBD1 | TGTGCCAGCAGCTCCGACAGGGAAGTAGAGACCCAGTACTTC | CASSSDREVETQYF
20 | TRBJ2-2 | TRBV7-2 | NA | TRBD2 | TGTGCCAGCAGCTCACTACACGGACTAGCGGGAGTAGTTGTCACCGGGGAGCTGTTTTTT | CASSSLHGLAGVVVTGELFF
14 | TRBJ2-3 | TRBV27 | NA | TRBD2 | TGTGCCAGCCGGACTAGCCTGTCACGCGATACGCAGTATTTT | CASRTSLSRDTQYF
15 | TRBJ2-7 | TRBV25-1 | few | TRBD1 | TGTGCCAGCAGTGGACGACAGGGGGCTAGGTACGAGCAGTACTTC | CASSGRQGARYEQYF
15 | TRBJ2-7 | TRBV18 | NA | TRBD1 | TGTGCCAGCTCACAAGGACAGGGGGCTACCTACGAGCAGTACTTC | CASSQGQGATYEQYF
15 | TRBJ2-2 | TRBV19 | NA | NA | TGTGCCAGTAGTATGATTTCTGCGTTCACCGGGGAGCTGTTTTTT | CASSMISAFTGELFF
16 | TRBJ2-1 | TRBV12-3/TRBV12-4 | NA | NA | TGTGCCAGCAGTTTTAAGACCTCTAGCTCCTACAATGAGCAGTTCTTC | CASSFKTSSSYNEQFF
11 | TRBJ2-7 | TRBV28 | few | NA | TGTGCCAGCACCCATCTGGGGGAGCAGTACTTC | CASTHLGEQYF
14 | TRBJ1-6 | TRBV7-9 | NA | NA | TGTGCCAGCAGCTTACAGGGGTTGAATTCACCCCTCCAGTTT | CASSLQGLNSPLQF
14 | TRBJ2-5 | TRBV25-1 | few | NA | TGTGCCAGCAGTGACGTGGGTGCGGGAGAGACCCAGTACTTC | CASSDVGAGETQYF
15 | TRBJ1-5 | TRBV6-5 | once | NA | TGTGCCAGCAGTCACTCGGGGTTCCGCAATCAGCCCCAGCATTTT | CASSHSGFRNQPQHF
16 | TRBJ2-7 | TRBV7-8 | many | TRBD2 | TGTGCCAGCAGCTTGGGCGGCGGGAGTCTAGGCTACGAGCAGTACTTC | CASSLGGGSLGYEQYF
15 | TRBJ2-7 | TRBV6-5 | NA | TRBD2 | TGTGCCAGCAGGGGACTAGCGGGAGGTTCCTACGAGCAGTACTTC | CASRGLAGGSYEQYF
16 | TRBJ2-1 | TRBV5-6 | few | NA | TGTGCCAGCAGCCCCCAAGGGGTAGATTCCTACAATGAGCAGTTCTTC | CASSPQGVDSYNEQFF
14 | TRBJ2-7 | TRBV2 | few | NA | TGTGCCAGCAGTTCAGCGACAGTAGGAGGCGAGCAGTACTTC | CASSSATVGGEQYF
15 | TRBJ1-1 | TRBV10-3 | NA | TRBD1 | TGTGCCATCAGCCCACTGGTTACAGGGGAGACTGAAGCTTTCTTT | CAISPLVTGETEAFF
17 | TRBJ1-6 | TRBV27 | NA | TRBD1 | TGTGCCAGCAGTCAAAGACAGGGTAGGGTTTATAATTCACCCCTCCACTTT | CASSQRQGRVYNSPLHF
17 | TRBJ2-3 | TRBV7-2 | NA | NA | TGTGCCAGCAGCTTAGATTTTTTATCAGGGGAAGCAGATACGCAGTATTTT | CASSLDFLSGEADTQYF
16 | TRBJ2-4 | TRBV27 | few | TRBD1 | TGTGCCAGCAGTTCACATCCGGGACAGGGGGCCGGCATTCAGTACTTC | CASSSHPGQGAGIQYF
15 | TRBJ2-6 | TRBV24-1 | NA | NA | TGTGCCACCAAAAGGGGAGTAGCTGGGGCCAACGTCCTGACTTTC | CATKRGVAGANVLTF
15 | TRBJ2-1 | TRBV2 | NA | TRBD1 | TGTGCCAGCAGTGTGGACAGGGGAAGATACAATGAGCAGTTCTTC | CASSVDRGRYNEQFF
16 | TRBJ2-3 | TRBV4-1 | few | NA | TGCGCCAGCAGCCAAGATCCAGGGCGCCTCACAGATACGCAGTATTTT | CASSQDPGRLTDTQYF
20 | TRBJ2-2 | TRBV28 | NA | NA | TGTGCCAGCAGAATTTGGGGGGGCGGACAGCGGATAGCGAACACCGGGGAGCTGTTTTTT | CASRIWGGGQRIANTGELFF
17 | TRBJ1-1 | TRBV28 | few | TRBD1 | TGTGCCAGCAGTTCCTCCGGGACAGGGTGGAGAAACACTGAAGCTTTCTTT | CASSSSGTGWRNTEAFF
19 | TRBJ2-1 | TRBV6-5 | NA | TRBD2 | TGTGCCAGCAGTTACAGACGGCTAGCGGACCTGACCCCTTACAATGAGCAGTTCTTC | CASSYRRLADLTPYNEQFF
16 | TRBJ2-6 | TRBV25-1 | NA | NA | TGTGCCAGCAGTGATCCGACACAGTCTGGGGCCAACGTCCTGACTTTC | CASSDPTQSGANVLTF
15 | TRBJ2-7 | TRBV27 | NA | NA | TGTGCCAGCAGTTTATCGAGGCGGGTTAGGGTAGAGCAGTACTTC | CASSLSRRVRVEQYF
13 | TRBJ2-7 | TRBV28 | NA | NA | TGTGCCAGCAGTCCCTTAGGGGGGGGCGCACTCTACTTC | CASSPLGGGALYF
18 | TRBJ2-3 | TRBV7-2 | few | TRBD2 | TGTGCCAGCAGCCCGCAGCGGGGGGCCTCCAAAAGCACAGATACGCAGTATTTT | CASSPQRGASKSTDTQYF
14 | TRBJ1-1 | TRBV7-9 | few | TRBD1 | TGTGCCAGCAGCTGGACAGGGGCAAACACTGAAGCTTTCTTT | CASSWTGANTEAFF
18 | TRBJ2-5 | TRBV6-8 | NA | NA | TGTGCCAGCAGTTCTACCGATGCCCCCCAGGGGAGGCGAGAGACCCAGTACTTC | CASSSTDAPQGRRETQYF
13 | TRBJ2-7 | TRBV4-1 | few | NA | TGCGCCAGCAGCCAAGATAGGCGAGACGAGCAGTACTTC | CASSQDRRDEQYF
13 | TRBJ2-7 | TRBV2 | few | NA | TGTGCCAGCAGTGAATGGGCAGGCGGCGAGCAGTACTTC | CASSEWAGGEQYF
14 | TRBJ1-4 | TRBV6-5 | few | NA | TGTGCCAGCAGTTACAGGCAGACAAATGAAAAACTGTTTTTT | CASSYRQTNEKLFF
14 | TRBJ2-5 | TRBV5-6 | few | TRBD1 | TGTGCCAGCAGCGCGGACAGGGGGCTCGAGACCCAGTACTTC | CASSADRGLETQYF
15 | TRBJ1-1 | TRBV7-2 | NA | NA | TGTGCCAGCAGCTGGGCACCGGGACAAAACACTGAAGCTTTCTTT | CASSWAPGQNTEAFF
17 | TRBJ1-5 | TRBV7-2 | many | NA | TGTGCCAGCAGCTTAGTCGGAGGGGGATGGGGCAATCAGCCCCAGCATTTT | CASSLVGGGWGNQPQHF